The source of this T cell receptor (beta chain) is a study of cytomegalovirus exposure and HLA in healthy donors (TCRdb year 2017). Regarding the research as a whole: According to an earlier analysis of 550 to 750 of the donors, about 179 million T cells yielded 100 million or so unique TCR beta sequences and less than 300 Gb of sequence data. An early release covering more than 500 HLA-typed donors comprised roughly 300 gigabases of sequencing data and around 80 million unique TCR sequences. Of the 300 to 500 genotyped donors, 81% were placed in the genetic ancestry cluster associated with self-reported Caucasian donors. The aim of the study was to test whether cataloging public T cell receptors could identify signatures of past pathogen exposure. Using immunosequencing, the study profiled T cell repertoires from some 670 subjects and related those repertoires to cytomegalovirus serostatus. Along with the approximately 650-subject first cohort, a separate validation cohort of over a hundred different subjects was used. High-throughput TCR immunosequencing, statistical association of individual TCRs with disease status, and machine learning were combined to predict cytomegalovirus infection status. In a later analysis, previously published TCR beta repertoires from roughly 710 donors were re-analyzed and high-resolution HLA genotyping was added so that TCR occurrence patterns could be studied. In the later analysis, no new phenotypic data were used to find candidate immune exposures; instead, reliance was placed on TCR beta sequences and their occurrence across donors. An earlier analysis of 500 to 750 of the donors applied high-throughput TCR beta sequencing to assess whether each TCR beta V gene segment acted as functional or pseudogenic. Donor age, sex, ethnicity and CMV serostatus were compiled alongside the repertoire data. A later genetic analysis took genome-wide SNP genotypes for about three fifths of the 666 donors and used that subset as a discovery cohort. All discovery cohort repertoires had been generated on a single sequencing platform. HLA typing included class I and class II loci at four-digit resolution. Typing coverage varied by locus: roughly 629-630 donors for A, B, C, DRB1 and DQB1; about 520 for DQA1; nearly 610 for DPA1; around 490 for DPB1. Five DR-DQ haplotypes were handled as single units for association and clustering because linkage in the cohort was strong. Across about 370 genotyped donors of the cohort, an average of approximately 240,000 unique TCR beta nucleotide sequences per donor were sequenced, and roughly 18% of those sequences were non-productive. Overall study outcomes, separate from this receptor: A further reported finding was that TCR beta sequences accurately predicted the HLA-A and HLA-B alleles for most subjects in the first cohort. According to a later analysis, parvovirus B19, influenza, CMV and Epstein-Barr virus appeared linked to several top co-occurrence clusters. At a false discovery rate of 0.05, a later analysis linked 16,951 TCR beta sequences to specific HLA alleles. In a later analysis, the rate of TCR association differed among HLA loci, with DRB1 alleles having the most associated TCRs and HLA-C alleles having the fewest. For the cohort, immune exposure information was limited to CMV serostatus. Sequencing depth was assumed to be roughly uniform across donors in the presence/absence analyses, though that assumption may not hold. A total of 150 to 200 TCR beta chains were listed by the study as associated with cytomegalovirus. Because some donors lacked HLA typing at each locus, the association tests relied only on the typed subset. Broadly in line with IMGT annotations, most TCR beta V segments showed up in productive rearrangements about 87% or about 30% of the time in an earlier analysis of a few hundred of the donors. The classifier was reported to diagnose cytomegalovirus status with high specificity and sensitivity in both the original and validation cohorts. Some IMGT-functional V segments, including TRBV6-2 and TRBV6-3, could not be distinguished by the 87-base-pair reads and were therefore excluded. Strong co-occurrence of HLA alleles, especially DR and DQ, made assigning TCR associations to individual alleles difficult. Compared with equally common non-associated chains, HLA-associated TCR beta chains in a later analysis were more clonally expanded and had lower generation probabilities. Linkage disequilibrium might explain the correlated functional status among segregating V segments, but an unknown experimental factor could not be ruled out. This cohort had only TCR beta chains sequenced, and the lack of alpha or paired-chain data limited which features could be detected. Three of the identified cytomegalovirus-associated TCR beta chains were confirmed in vitro to be specific for cytomegalovirus antigens. While some public TCRs were present in many individuals, most TCR sequences turned up only very rarely across donors. A group of highly shared sequence variants was considered likely to be a technical artifact of the sequencing pipeline. Most CMV-associated TCR beta chains appeared to be HLA-restricted in a later analysis, and the HLA associations seemed to be driven largely by CMV exposure. The authors suggested that the approach could potentially be generalized to other disease states and immunological phenotypes. Compared with the roughly 710-donor mean, donors in an Asian-associated ancestry cluster had fewer N-insertions in productive TCRs, according to a later genetic analysis. The earlier analysis of 587 of the donors excluded roughly 17 rarely observed V segments, including chromosome 9 orphons, because counts were too low. In a later genetic analysis, a missense DCLRE1C variant was associated with V-gene and J-gene trimming of TCR beta chains, and the association was replicated in an independent cohort.

In its sample, this clone was seen a few times. The antigen this receptor binds is unknown. No base quality values were provided; no much bigger clone lies one nucleotide off. Library preparation employed the immunoSEQ multiplex PCR assay. For the multiplex PCR, a mixture combining 60 forward primers for TCR Vbeta segments and 13 reverse primers for TCR Jbeta segments was used. A multiplex PCR assay on genomic DNA amplified the CDR3 region of rearranged TCR beta genes. The amplified TCR beta libraries were sequenced on the Illumina HiSeq System as 87-base-pair reads. As for how the authors treated the data: Across the 500 to 700 repertoires, a later analysis counted 60 million to 90 million unique TCR beta chains, about 10 million of which were shared by at least two donors. Raw reads were error-corrected and collapsed into unique sequences with a nearest-neighbor algorithm that merged closely related sequences to remove PCR and sequencing errors. CDR3 sequences were aligned to IMGT reference sequences to assign V, D and J gene segments. For a sequence to be retained, a match of at least six nucleotides was required to both a V gene segment and a J gene segment. A rearrangement counted as productive if the CDR3 had no stop codons and remained in frame with V and J, and every other rearrangement counted as non-productive. CDR3 was defined by IMGT convention, running from the second conserved V-encoded cysteine to the conserved J-encoded phenylalanine. Sequences without an unambiguous match to a single V gene segment were excluded from the earlier analysis of approximately 600 of the donors. In an earlier analysis of approximately 610 of the donors, V segments were called functional above 56.7% productive rearrangements and were called segregating when the between-donor standard deviation exceeded 5%. To diagnose cytomegalovirus status from the catalog of TCR beta chain sequences, a statistical classification framework was built. V and J gene assignment, in a later analysis, came from comparing TCR nucleotide sequences with IMGT/GENE-DB human TR gene sequences. A later analysis assigned CDR3 sequences and most-parsimonious VDJ recombination scenarios with the TCRdist pipeline. In a later analysis, each TCR beta chain was defined by its CDR3 amino acid sequence together with its V-gene family, and reads without a unique V-gene family were excluded. In a later analysis, approximately 590 highly shared, low-generation-probability nucleotide sequences were removed to address suspected cross-contamination and a sequencing artifact. For each public chain, a later analysis derived a clonal expansion index from normalized ranks of inferred template counts within each repertoire. Generation probabilities in a later analysis came from a VDJ recombination model fitted to out-of-frame rearrangements, and those results were checked against IGoR. In a later analysis, TCR-TCR, TCR-HLA and TCR-CMV co-occurrence was scored with hypergeometric tests, and a repertoire-size bias correction was applied to TCR pairs. False discovery rates were estimated in a later analysis by permuting HLA or CMV assignments 20 times. In a later analysis, co-occurring TCRs were grouped with DBSCAN, and TCRdist sequence similarity was added when clustering was performed within HLA-allele-positive subsets. Repertoires with fewer than 30,000 or more than 120,000 public chains, plus five repertoires with anomalous nucleotide sharing, were excluded from co-occurrence clustering. Here the immuneACCESS table is served through TCRdb, limited to in-frame sequences with V and J called. Missing clones are a known gap in these copies; in checked studies unresolved V genes cover under half, and the rest lacks a known reason. The V and J calls and clone size were taken over from that table, and D and trimming were inferred from the DNA. The sample table shows nearly 95,000 clones, and 7.6% are seen once. About 2.1% of the sample lies in the top ten.

The cohort was made up of under 800 healthy bone marrow donors. All cohort members were sampled while nominally healthy, although unrecorded immune exposures were likely present. The donor was CMV seronegative and belonged to the group of around 350 seronegative cohort members. Each donor provided a peripheral blood sample, and peripheral blood mononuclear cells were used for TCR beta sequencing. The Qiagen DNeasy Blood Extraction Kit was used to extract genomic DNA from the blood cell samples. Including cysteine and phenylalanine, the CDR3 has 15 amino acids. Here the CDR3 DNA is all that survives: 45 bases in frame from base 1. Between the V and J ends, shortened by 5 bases and 2 bases respectively, the junction contains 16 bases. As encoded in the germline V gene (reference sequence), CDR1 is MNHEY while CDR2 is SMNVEV.

Material for sequencing was PBMCs. This chain is built from TRBV27 and TRBJ2-7, with TRBD1 perhaps the D gene, on 6 matching bases. The receptor's source is a man in his fifties or sixties in good health and CMV-seronegative. CDR3 loop: CASSLRGNRPYEQYF. The DNA is TGTGCCAGCAGTCTAAGGGGGAACAGGCCCTACGAGCAGTACTTC.